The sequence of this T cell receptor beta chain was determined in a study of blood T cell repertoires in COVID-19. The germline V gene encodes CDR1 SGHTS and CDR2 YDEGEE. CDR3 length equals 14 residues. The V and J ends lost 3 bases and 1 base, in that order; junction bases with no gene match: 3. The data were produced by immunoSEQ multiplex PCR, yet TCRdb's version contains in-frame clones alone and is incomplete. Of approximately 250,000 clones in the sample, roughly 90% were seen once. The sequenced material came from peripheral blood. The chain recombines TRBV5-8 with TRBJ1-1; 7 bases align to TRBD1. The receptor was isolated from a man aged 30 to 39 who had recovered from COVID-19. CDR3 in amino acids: CASSYQGGNTEAFF. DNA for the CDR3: TGTGCCAGCAGCTACCAGGGGGGGAACACTGAAGCTTTCTTT.